The 20 T cell receptor beta chains below were found in one sample sequenced in a study of T cell responses to AZD1222 COVID-19 vaccine. Assay used: immunoSEQ multiplex PCR; TCRdb lists only in-frame clones, some missing. The sample yields 100,000 to 150,000 clones, around 90% seen once. The sequencing used peripheral blood, collected on day 0 of AZD1222 vaccination. The receptors derive from an adult in good health.

This chain joins TRBV19 and TRBJ1-2; D uncertain. The V end was cut by 7 bases, the J end by 1 base, with 13 bases between. Germline CDR1 reads LNHDA; CDR2 reads SQIVND (reference sequence). The CDR3 spans 14 residues. The CDR3 loop reads CASTPGSVNYGYTF. The DNA for the CDR3 is TGTGCCAGTACCCCCGGGTCGGTTAACTATGGCTACACCTTC.

V and J are TRBV9 and TRBJ2-1; 16 bases are a match to TRBD2. The CDR3 is 16 amino acids. The germline V gene encodes CDR1 SGDLS and CDR2 YYNGEE. The V gene end was trimmed by 3 bases and the J gene end by 11 bases; junction bases not matched to a gene: 8. The CDR3 coding sequence is TGTGCCAGCAGCGCCCCCGGGACTAGCGGGGGGGTTAAGCAGTTCTTC. It translates to CASSAPGTSGGVKQFF.

The chain employs TRBV30 and TRBJ2-7; possibly TRBD1 for D (6 bases). V was cut by 2 bases and J by 1 base, with 12 bases left in between. The CDR3 is 14 amino acids. Per germline, CDR1 GTSNPN and CDR2 SVGIG (reference sequence). CDR3 region: CAWSLGQNSYEQYF. The CDR3, as DNA: TGTGCCTGGAGTCTCGGACAGAATTCCTACGAGCAGTACTTC.

The chain couples TRBV5-1 to TRBJ1-6; a possible D gene is TRBD1 (5 bases). The CDR3 extends over 16 amino acids. Germline V gives CDR1 SGHRS, CDR2 YFSETQ. Trimming removed 4 bases at V and 7 bases at J, with 18 bases between. The CDR3 here is CASSDPVRGGNSPLHF. The CDR3 coding sequence is TGCGCCAGCAGCGATCCAGTGAGGGGAGGAAATTCACCCCTCCACTTT. The variable domain in full, with the rest retrieved from reference TRBV5-1 and TRBJ1-6, is KAGVTQTPRYLIKTRGQQVTLSCSPISGHRSVSWYQQTPGQGLQFLFEYFSETQRNKGNFPGRFSGRQFSNSRSEMNVSTLELGDSALYLCASSDPVRGGNSPLHFGNGTRLTVT.

The rearrangement links TRBV2 to TRBJ2-5; D gene uncertain. V lost 4 bases and J lost 3, with 6 bases in between. There are 12 residues in the CDR3. CDR1 is SNHLY and CDR2 is FYNNEI in the germline V gene. The CDR3 reads CASSVQKETQYF. The DNA of the CDR3 is TGTGCCAGCAGTGTCCAGAAAGAGACCCAGTACTTC.

This clone was detected only once. The chain has TRBV5-4 and TRBJ1-4, with 8 bases aligning to TRBD1. J was trimmed by 6 bases and V by 0 bases; bases with no gene match: 4. Germline V gene data show CDR1 as SGHNT and CDR2 as YYREEE (reference sequence). This CDR3 region has 15 residues. The CDR3 spells CASSLEQGADEKLFF. CDR3 nucleotides: TGTGCCAGCAGCTTGGAGCAGGGGGCGGATGAAAAACTGTTTTTT.

The chain's CDR3 is CASSQEVQVGQPQHF. The CDR3 DNA reads TGCGCCAGCAGCCAAGAAGTGCAGGTAGGCCAGCCCCAGCATTTT. The chain joins TRBV4-1 to TRBJ1-5, with D hard to call. CDR3 length: 15 amino acids. The V gene's germline CDR1 is MGHRA and CDR2 YSYEKL. V lost 0 bases and J lost 7, with 13 bases in between.

The chain carries TRBV7-2 and TRBJ2-7; 15 bases align to TRBD2. CDR1 is SGHTA, CDR2 FQGNSA, per germline. Losses at the gene ends were 6 bases for V and 7 bases for J; bases not matched to a gene: 7. The CDR3 length is 15 residues. The chain's CDR3 is CASSPLGLAGGEQYF. CDR3 in DNA: TGTGCCAGCAGTCCCCTTGGACTAGCGGGAGGGGAGCAGTACTTC.

The chain combines TRBV7-2 with TRBJ2-7; 7 positions agree with TRBD1. The CDR3 length is 14 residues. V trimming: 5 bases; J trimming: 0 bases; junction bases outside the gene matches: 4. Germline V CDR1 and CDR2: SGHTA, FQGNSA. CDR3 sequence: CASSPGQDSYEQYF. As DNA, the CDR3 is TGTGCCAGCAGCCCCGGACAGGACTCCTACGAGCAGTACTTC.

The chain employs TRBV5-1 and TRBJ1-1; D perhaps matches TRBD1 (5 bases). This CDR3 region has 13 residues. Germline V gives CDR1 SGHRS, CDR2 YFSETQ. Trimming took 2 bases from V and 6 from J, leaving 11 bases between them. CDR3 sequence (DNA): TGCGCCAGCAGCTTTGGAGGGGTTCCTGAAGCTTTCTTT. The encoded protein is CASSFGGVPEAFF.

The chain is built from TRBV5-4 and TRBJ1-2; D is unresolved. The CDR3 contains 13 residues. Germline V CDR1 and CDR2: SGHNT, YYREEE (reference sequence). V lost 3 bases and J 7 bases, leaving 13 bases between the germline ends. CDR3 residues: CASSSDGIFGYTF. DNA for the CDR3: TGTGCCAGCAGCTCTGACGGGATTTTTGGCTACACCTTC.

The chain carries TRBV24-1 and TRBJ2-1, with D perhaps assigned TRBD1 or TRBD2 (5 bases each). Trimming left V 4 bases short and J 1 base short, with 16 bases between. CDR1 and CDR2 (germline): KGHDR, SFDVKD. This CDR3 spans 17 amino acids. CDR3 region: CATSDTGPMGSYNEQFF. The DNA for the CDR3 is TGTGCCACCAGTGACACGGGACCCATGGGGTCCTACAATGAGCAGTTCTTC.

This chain links TRBV13 with TRBJ2-7; D may match TRBD1 or TRBD2 (5 bases each). Germline V gives CDR1 PRHDT, CDR2 FYEKMQ (reference sequence). The CDR3 covers 15 residues. Trimming removed 5 bases at V and 3 bases at J, with 17 bases between. The chain's CDR3 is CASSGAGTSLYEQYF. In DNA, the CDR3 is TGTGCCAGCAGCGGAGCCGGGACCTCCCTCTACGAGCAGTACTTC. Combining the CDR3 with reference TRBV13 and TRBJ2-7 gives the whole variable domain AAGVIQSPRHLIKEKRETATLKCYPIPRHDTVYWYQQGPGQDPQFLISFYEKMQSDKGSIPDRFSAQQFSDYHSELNMSSLELGDSALYFCASSGAGTSLYEQYFGPGTRLTVT.

This chain links TRBV6-5 with TRBJ2-7; 12 bases are shared with TRBD2. The CDR3 is 14 residues long. Germline V CDR1 and CDR2: MNHEY, SVGAGI. V shed 7 bases, J shed 5 bases, and the junction held 6 bases outside the gene matches. This chain's CDR3 is CASNRLAGVHEQYF. CDR3 sequence (DNA): TGTGCCAGCAATAGACTAGCGGGAGTTCACGAGCAGTACTTC.

The gene calls are TRBV10-3 and TRBJ1-5; D is undetermined. Trimming took 0 bases from V and 2 from J, leaving 11 bases between them. This CDR3 is 16 amino acids long. Germline CDR1 and CDR2: ENHRY and SYGVKD. CDR3 in amino acids: CAISESPNLGNQPQHF. DNA for the CDR3: TGTGCCATCAGTGAGTCGCCGAACCTCGGCAATCAGCCCCAGCATTTT.

The chain carries TRBV6-5 and TRBJ2-5, with 10 nucleotides matching TRBD1. The V and J ends lost 2 bases and 1 base, in that order; junction bases with no gene match: 4. CDR1 and CDR2 (germline): MNHEY, SVGAGI. CDR3 length equals 16 residues. This CDR3 is CASSYGTGAFQETQYF. As DNA, the CDR3 is TGTGCCAGCAGTTACGGGACAGGGGCTTTCCAAGAGACCCAGTACTTC.

This clone was recorded only once. The genes are TRBV25-1 and TRBJ1-2, with a tentative D call TRBD1 (5 bases). Germline loops: CDR1 MGHDK, CDR2 SYGVNS. The CDR3 loop spans 13 amino acids. The V end lost 8 bases, the J end lost 4 bases, and 14 bases lay between the germline ends. CDR3 coding DNA: TGTGCCAGCCCTCCGAGGGGCAGCTATGGCTACACCTTC. Protein sequence: CASPPRGSYGYTF.

The chain has TRBV5-1 and TRBJ2-7; 7 nucleotides align to TRBD2. The CDR3 is made up of 14 amino acids. Per germline, CDR1 SGHRS and CDR2 YFSETQ. The V gene end was trimmed by 2 bases and the J gene end by 7 bases; junction bases not matched to a gene: 9. DNA for the CDR3: TGCGCCAGCAGCTTTGGGGACTACTCGGGAGAGCAGTACTTC. It translates to CASSFGDYSGEQYF.

This clone was counted between two and nine times. The genes are TRBV11-2 and TRBJ1-3; the D is unclear. Germline-derived CDR1 and CDR2 are SGHAT and FQNNGV. Trimming pared 0 bases from V and 4 bases from J, leaving 4 bases between. The CDR3 runs to 13 residues. CDR3 sequence (DNA): TGTGCCAGCAGCTTAGACGGAGGAAACACCATATATTTT. Translating gives CASSLDGGNTIYF.

The rearrangement links TRBV3-1 (or the pseudogene TRBV3-2) to TRBJ2-7; 7 bases are shared with TRBD1. This CDR3 is built from 16 residues. Per germline, CDR1 LGHDT and CDR2 YNNKEL (reference sequence). V lost 3 bases, J lost 4 bases, and 12 bases stayed unmatched. CDR3 protein: CASSQGAGQASYEQYF. The CDR3 DNA follows: TGTGCCAGCAGCCAGGGGGCCGGACAGGCGAGTTACGAGCAGTACTTC.